The 22 T cell receptor beta chains reported below all come from one sample, sequenced in a study of identical twins. One entry per CDR3 protein results from TCRdb running MiXCR on the 5' RACE reads. The sample consists of 270,000 or so distinct CDR3 sequences, roughly 8% of them appearing once. These data are also associated with another study on yellow fever vaccine responses in identical twins.

Sequenced: CD8+ T cells sorted from blood. The source of these receptors is a woman aged 18 to 35 in good health.

There are a few counts of this clonotype. V usage is TRBV12-5 and J usage is TRBJ2-1; the match to TRBD2 covers 9 bases. The CDR3 is 12 amino acids. Trimming took 11 bases from V and 7 from J; bases not matched to a gene: 6. Germline V gene sequence: CDR1 LGHNT, CDR2 FRNRAP. CDR3 coding DNA: TGTGCTGATGCGGGAGGGCAAAATGAGCAGTTCTTC. This encodes CADAGGQNEQFF.

At least ten counts were recorded for this clonotype. The chain is built from TRBV4-2 and TRBJ2-1; D is unclear. V lost 0 bases and J 0 bases, leaving 9 bases between the germline ends. Germline loops: CDR1 LGHNA, CDR2 YNFKEQ. CDR3 length equals 16 residues. This CDR3 is CASSQERSSSYNEQFF. The CDR3, as DNA: TGTGCCAGCAGCCAAGAACGGTCCAGCTCCTACAATGAGCAGTTCTTC.

The table lists this clonotype with a few counts. The V call is TRBV6-1, the J call TRBJ1-1; 8 nucleotides match TRBD1. The CDR3 is 13 amino acids. In germline, CDR1 is MNHNS, CDR2 SASEGT. The trim removed 2 bases at V and 8 bases at J, leaving 4 bases unmatched. CDR3 in amino acids: CASSESWTGEAFF. DNA for the CDR3: TGTGCCAGCAGTGAAAGTTGGACAGGGGAAGCTTTCTTT.

This clonotype was detected many times. This sequence joins TRBV7-9 and TRBJ2-7; 10 bases line up with TRBD1. The CDR3 is 15 residues long. The germline gives CDR1 SEHNR, CDR2 FQNEAQ (reference sequence). J gave up 2 bases and V 5 bases, and 6 bases lay outside the gene matches. The CDR3 DNA reads TGTGCCAGCAGCGAGGGACAGGGGCTCCCCTACGAGCAGTACTTC. This sequence encodes CASSEGQGLPYEQYF.

This clonotype has more than one count but fewer than ten. CDR3 nucleotides: TGTGCCAGCAAAATTCTAGGCCAGGGGCTGCCCTACGAGCAGTACTTC. This codes for CASKILGQGLPYEQYF. The chain is built from TRBV7-9 and TRBJ2-7; D may be TRBD1 (6 bases). This CDR3 has 16 residues. V dropped 7 bases and J dropped 2 bases, with 21 bases sitting between them. The germline gives CDR1 SEHNR, CDR2 FQNEAQ (reference sequence).

This clonotype was found many times. The chain joins TRBV12-3 or TRBV12-4 to TRBJ2-7; D remains ambiguous. This CDR3 contains 14 residues. The V and J ends lost 1 base and 2 bases respectively, with 9 bases between them. CDR3 nucleotides: TGTGCCAGCAGTTTAGGAACGGCTCCCTACGAGCAGTACTTC. Its protein is CASSLGTAPYEQYF.

This clonotype turned up a few times. The chain couples TRBV15 to TRBJ2-1, with 8 bases aligning to TRBD1. The V and J ends lost 7 bases and 3 bases, in that order; junction bases with no gene match: 5. CDR3 length: 14 amino acids. The germline V gene has CDR1 LNHNV and CDR2 YYDKDF (reference sequence). The CDR3 DNA reads TGTGCCACCACCGGGACAGGTGACTACAATGAGCAGTTCTTC. It codes for CATTGTGDYNEQFF.

This clonotype was found many times. The chain has TRBV5-8 and TRBJ2-1; D is uncertain. Germline lookup yields CDR1 SGHTS and CDR2 YDEGEE. V was trimmed by 0 bases and J by 0 bases, leaving 10 bases between them. There are 16 residues in the CDR3. CDR3 in amino acids: CASSLEYSSSYNEQFF. The CDR3 DNA follows: TGTGCCAGCAGCTTGGAGTATAGCAGCTCCTACAATGAGCAGTTCTTC.

This clonotype was found a few times. The chain uses TRBV7-3 and TRBJ1-5; D gene unclear. CDR3 length: 19 amino acids. The V gene's germline CDR1 is SGHTA and CDR2 FQGTGA. V lost 2 bases and J 0 bases, leaving 20 bases between the germline ends. CDR3 sequence (DNA): TGTGCCAGCAGCTTACCCCCGGGCCCGACTACCTATAGCAATCAGCCCCAGCATTTT. It translates to CASSLPPGPTTYSNQPQHF.

This clonotype has only a few counts. The rearrangement links TRBV6-1 to TRBJ1-1, with a possible D match to TRBD1 (6 bases). Germline loops: CDR1 MNHNS, CDR2 SASEGT. CDR3 length: 14 amino acids. Trimming left V 6 bases short and J 3 bases short, with 14 bases between. The chain's CDR3 is CASRSYREHTEAFF. The CDR3, as DNA: TGTGCCAGCAGGTCCTACAGGGAGCACACTGAAGCTTTCTTT.

This sequence joins TRBV7-6 and TRBJ2-2; D perhaps matches TRBD1 (7 bases). Germline V CDR1 and CDR2: SGHVS, FNYEAQ. The CDR3 sequence is 20 residues long. V gave up 2 bases and J gave up 2 bases, with 24 bases separating them. The CDR3 is CASSLPMETGPGLNTGELFF. The CDR3 coding sequence is TGTGCCAGCAGCTTACCAATGGAGACAGGGCCGGGACTTAACACCGGGGAGCTGTTTTTT.

This clonotype was observed many times. The chain carries TRBV25-1 and TRBJ1-1; D call uncertain. From germline, CDR1 is MGHDK and CDR2 SYGVNS. Trimming cost V 0 bases and J 0 bases, with 8 bases left between them. CDR3 length equals 15 residues. The CDR3 sequence: CASSEYGGMNTEAFF. DNA of the CDR3: TGTGCCAGCAGTGAATATGGAGGGATGAACACTGAAGCTTTCTTT.

This clonotype turned up a few times. This chain connects TRBV28 to TRBJ2-1; D may be TRBD1 (7 bases). The V end lost 2 bases, the J end lost 6 bases, and 11 bases lay between the germline ends. The CDR3 is 14 residues long. Germline assignment: CDR1 MDHEN and CDR2 SYDVKM. The CDR3 sequence is CASSLPGGGNEQFF. The CDR3 region has the DNA TGTGCCAGCAGTTTACCAGGGGGAGGCAATGAGCAGTTCTTC.

This clonotype was picked up a small number of times. The rearrangement uses TRBV12-3 or TRBV12-4 and TRBJ2-2; 10 positions match TRBD2. J gave up 3 bases and V 5 bases, and 15 bases lay outside the gene matches. The CDR3 totals 19 residues. The CDR3 DNA follows: TGTGCCAGCAGTCGGCGGCGACAGGGGACTAGCGATTACACCGGGGAGCTGTTTTTT. This codes for CASSRRRQGTSDYTGELFF.

This clonotype occurred a few times. Germline and junction disagree at one end, which may indicate a read error. This sequence joins TRBV7-7 and TRBJ2-7; 8 bases are shared with TRBD2. This CDR3 region has 14 residues. CDR1 is SSHAT and CDR2 is FNYEAQ in the germline V gene (reference sequence). The CDR3, as DNA: TGTGCTAGCAGCCTAAAAGCGGGAGCGAGGGAGCAGTACTTC. Translating it yields CASSLKAGAREQYF.

This clonotype was counted many times. V usage is TRBV16 and J usage is TRBJ2-2; D ambiguous. The germline V and J ends were trimmed by 4 bases and 6 bases, with 18 bases remaining between them. This CDR3 contains 16 residues. Germline V CDR1 and CDR2: KGHSY, FQNENV. The CDR3 loop reads CASSPYDTVSAGELFF. The CDR3 DNA sequence: TGTGCCAGCAGCCCCTACGACACGGTATCGGCCGGGGAGCTGTTTTTT.

The CDR3 DNA follows: TGTGCCAGCAGCCGGACTAGCGGGAGCTTCACAGATACGCAGTATTTT. It codes for CASSRTSGSFTDTQYF. The chain is built from TRBV11-2 and TRBJ2-3; 13 bases line up with TRBD2. Germline V CDR1 and CDR2: SGHAT, FQNNGV. The CDR3 spans 16 residues. V dropped 5 bases and J dropped 2; count of bases not matched to a gene: 4.

This clonotype was counted a few times. The chain combines TRBV28 with TRBJ2-1; TRBD2 aligns across 14 bases. The CDR3 sequence is 17 residues long. Germline CDR1 MDHEN, CDR2 SYDVKM. V was pared by 3 bases and J by 6 bases, with 7 bases of the junction left unmatched. The CDR3 protein is CASSFPSGLAGGNEQFF. DNA of the CDR3: TGTGCCAGCAGTTTCCCATCTGGACTAGCGGGAGGCAATGAGCAGTTCTTC.

This clonotype occurred a few times. This chain joins TRBV20-1 and TRBJ2-7; D possibly corresponds to TRBD2 (5 bases). The germline CDR1 and CDR2 sequences are DFQATT and SNEGSKA (reference sequence). CDR3 length equals 15 residues. Trimming took 0 bases from V and 6 from J, leaving 18 bases between them. Written as DNA, the CDR3 is TGCAGTGCTAGAGAACGGGGAAACGTAGGCATCGAGCAGTACTTC. Protein: CSARERGNVGIEQYF.

In its sample, this clonotype was seen many times. The chain recombines TRBV29-1 with TRBJ2-7; D may be TRBD2 (6 bases). The CDR3 is 16 residues long. CDR1 is SQVTM and CDR2 is ANQGSEA in the germline V gene. The V end lost 3 bases, the J end lost 1 base, and 19 bases lay between the germline ends. The CDR3 region is CSVEGLGRDLSYEQYF. The CDR3 nucleotides read TGCAGCGTTGAGGGGTTGGGCAGGGACTTATCCTACGAGCAGTACTTC.

In the case of this clonotype: A much larger clone lies one base from this, so it may be a read error. The chain links TRBV10-3 to TRBJ2-1; possibly TRBD1 for D (7 bases). The CDR3 is made up of 14 amino acids. Germline CDR1 ENHRY, CDR2 SYGVKD. The CDR3 bases are TGTGCCATCGGTACAGGGGAGGACTACGATGAGCAGTTCTTC. It yields the protein CAIGTGEDYDEQFF.

This clonotype was counted many times. The gene calls are TRBV7-9 and TRBJ2-1; weak D call: TRBD2 (6 bases). The ends were cut back, 8 bases at V and 0 bases at J, with 11 bases in the middle. CDR3 length equals 14 residues. CDR1 is SEHNR and CDR2 is FQNEAQ in the germline V gene (reference sequence). The CDR3 protein is CASEAGNSYNEQFF. The DNA of the CDR3 is TGTGCCAGCGAGGCGGGGAACTCCTACAATGAGCAGTTCTTC.